The next 31 T cell receptor beta chains were all read from a single sample in a study of CD8+ T cells in alopecia areata listed by TCRdb under 2018. Receptor amplification or capture employed the immunoSEQ multiplex PCR assay. For TCR sequencing, RNA was extracted from every sample and reverse transcribed into cDNA to serve as template. This is the immuneACCESS table as TCRdb keeps it, with only in-frame sequences that have V and J called. A part of the clones is gone; compared with another copy, unresolved V genes explain less than half, and the rest is unexplained. The sample table lists roughly 250,000 clones, around 64% of them with a count of one. The top ten clonotypes cover 0.93% of the sample. Read against the paper, the sample's treatment or condition label means: oral pan-JAK inhibitor, 5-10 mg twice daily. Material: CD4+ T cells sorted from blood, obtained between weeks 51 and 52, from a patient treated with tofacitinib. These receptors were taken from a human donor with alopecia areata.

The chain uses TRBV6-5 and TRBJ2-7; TRBD1 matches at 8 bases. V lost 5 bases to trimming and J lost 4 bases; unmatched junction nucleotides: 10. The germline gives CDR1 MNHEY, CDR2 SVGAGI. The CDR3 is 15 amino acids. The CDR3 DNA reads as TGTGCCAGCAGTCGTTCAGGGACAGGTACTTACGAGCAGTACTTC. Protein sequence: CASSRSGTGTYEQYF.

CDR3 sequence reads: CASSGQIYEQYF. CDR3 coding DNA: TGTGCCAGCAGTGGACAGATCTACGAGCAGTACTTC. The chain uses TRBV2 and TRBJ2-7; D is perhaps TRBD1 (5 bases). CDR3 size: 12 residues. V gave up 4 bases and J gave up 3 bases, with 7 bases separating them. Germline-derived CDR1 and CDR2 are SNHLY and FYNNEI.

V is TRBV2 and J is TRBJ2-7; 7 bases fit TRBD1. This CDR3 spans 15 amino acids. Germline CDR1 is SNHLY and CDR2 is FYNNEI. J gave up 7 bases and V 6 bases, and 15 bases lay outside the gene matches. The CDR3 nucleotides are TGTGCCAGCAGGGCCGGGACAGCCCGGATGGGGGAGCAGTACTTC. The encoded protein is CASRAGTARMGEQYF.

This clone is a singleton in its sample. The chain joins TRBV20-1 to TRBJ1-1; D is unresolved. Germline assignment: CDR1 DFQATT and CDR2 SNEGSKA (reference sequence). This CDR3 region has 9 residues. The DNA of the CDR3 is TGCAGCGACGGACCGAGCGCTTTCTTT. This encodes CSDGPSAFF.

The rearrangement links TRBV29-1 to TRBJ2-7; D is perhaps TRBD2 (6 bases). The length of the CDR3 is 13 residues. Germline-derived CDR1 and CDR2 are SQVTM and ANQGSEA. Trimming shortened V by 7 bases and J by 6 bases, and 19 bases separated the two germline ends. In nucleotides, the CDR3 is TGCAGCGGAAATATTGCGGGGTTAGGCGAGCAGTACTTC. Protein sequence: CSGNIAGLGEQYF.

This clone was picked up one time. This chain uses TRBV30 with TRBJ2-7, with 9 positions matching TRBD1. Unmatched junction bases numbered 9, after V lost 0 bases and J lost 6 bases. The germline V gene encodes CDR1 GTSNPN and CDR2 SVGIG (reference sequence). The CDR3 spans 15 residues. CDR3 loop: CAWSVGTGPRAEQYF. The CDR3 nucleotides read TGTGCCTGGAGTGTGGGGACAGGGCCACGGGCCGAGCAGTACTTC.

This clone was detected a few times. This chain joins TRBV19 and TRBJ2-3; 8 nucleotides align to TRBD2. Unmatched junction bases numbered 11, after V lost 8 bases and J lost 7 bases. CDR3 length: 14 residues. CDR1 and CDR2 from the germline V gene are LNHDA and SQIVND (reference sequence). The CDR3 DNA reads as TGTGCCAGTCACATCAGCGGGGGTGGAAATACGCAGTATTTT. It translates to CASHISGGGNTQYF.

The chain joins TRBV2 to TRBJ2-1; D gene uncertain. The CDR3 covers 13 residues. Germline values: CDR1 SNHLY, CDR2 FYNNEI. V was trimmed by 6 bases and J by 2 bases, leaving 8 bases between them. The CDR3 DNA is TGTGCCAGCAGCGGTCCCCCCTACAATGAGCAGTTCTTC. It specifies CASSGPPYNEQFF. The full variable domain, in which reference TRBV2 and TRBJ2-1 provide the parts outside the CDR3, is EPEVTQTPSHQVTQMGQEVILRCVPISNHLYFYWYRQILGQKVEFLVSFYNNEISEKSEIFDDQFSVERPDGSNFTLKIRSTKLEDSAMYFCASSGPPYNEQFFGPGTRLTVL.

This chain joins TRBV5-1 and TRBJ1-4; D call uncertain. The CDR3 length is 13 residues. Trimming took 0 bases from V and 3 from J, leaving 3 bases between them. In germline, CDR1 is SGHRS, CDR2 YFSETQ. The CDR3 DNA reads TGCGCCAGCAGCTTGGGGGCTAATGAAAAACTGTTTTTT. Its translation is CASSLGANEKLFF.

In this sample, this clone turned up a few times. The chain employs TRBV2 and TRBJ1-2; the D is unclear. Trimming left V 6 bases short and J 0 bases short, with 14 bases between. The CDR3 consists of 15 residues. CDR1 SNHLY and CDR2 FYNNEI come from the germline V gene. In DNA, the CDR3 is TGTGCCAGCAGCGTCGAGGCGGTTACTAACTATGGCTACACCTTC. It specifies CASSVEAVTNYGYTF.

The chain uses TRBV2 and TRBJ1-1; D gene ambiguous. From germline, CDR1 is SNHLY and CDR2 FYNNEI. V was clipped by 3 bases and J by 6 bases, with 20 bases between them. This CDR3 has 16 amino acids. The CDR3 nucleotides are TGTGCCAGCAGTGACACGGGTCCTCAAACTGGGGCTGAAGCTTTCTTT. It is translated as CASSDTGPQTGAEAFF.

The rearrangement links TRBV29-1 to TRBJ2-6, with D unresolved. Germline CDR1 and CDR2: SQVTM and ANQGSEA. The length of the CDR3 is 15 residues. V was pared by 6 bases and J by 1 base, with 13 bases between. CDR3 loop: CSVLVTESGANVLTF. The DNA for the CDR3 is TGCAGCGTCCTTGTGACGGAATCTGGGGCCAACGTCCTGACTTTC.

The chain joins TRBV30 to TRBJ2-7, with TRBD2 as a possible D gene (6 bases). CDR1 is GTSNPN, CDR2 SVGIG, per germline (reference sequence). The CDR3 totals 12 residues. The ends were cut back, 2 bases at V and 12 bases at J, with 17 bases in the middle. Here the CDR3 reads CAWSNGGGAAYF. The CDR3 bases are TGTGCCTGGAGTAACGGCGGAGGGGCCGCGTACTTC.

This clone turned up a few times. The chain combines TRBV29-1 with TRBJ2-6; D not certain. The CDR3 contains 13 residues. V was pared by 4 bases and J by 4 bases, with 8 bases between. Per germline, CDR1 SQVTM and CDR2 ANQGSEA. CDR3 protein: CSVGSTGANVLTF. The CDR3 nucleotides read TGCAGCGTTGGGTCGACGGGGGCCAACGTCCTGACTTTC.

The chain employs TRBV9 and TRBJ1-3; the D gene is possibly TRBD1 (5 bases). The CDR3 has 14 amino acids. CDR1 and CDR2 (germline): SGDLS, YYNGEE. Trimming shortened V by 0 bases and J by 4 bases, and 8 bases separated the two germline ends. The CDR3 region is CASSVEDIGNTIYF. CDR3 nucleotides: TGTGCCAGCAGCGTAGAGGACATCGGAAACACCATATATTTT.

This clone appeared a few times. The chain couples TRBV5-1 to TRBJ2-2; 8 positions agree with TRBD2. In germline, CDR1 is SGHRS, CDR2 YFSETQ. With V trimmed by 4 bases and J by 3 bases, 5 bases remained unmatched. The CDR3 spans 15 residues. The CDR3 is CASSISGEDTGELFF. CDR3 bases: TGCGCCAGCAGCATTAGCGGGGAAGACACCGGGGAGCTGTTTTTT.

This clone was seen a few times. The rearrangement links TRBV7-2 to TRBJ2-7; D may be TRBD1 (5 bases). Germline V gene sequence: CDR1 SGHTA, CDR2 FQGNSA. The length of the CDR3 is 14 residues. V was cut by 4 bases and J by 1 base, with 11 bases left in between. The CDR3, as DNA: TGTGCCAGCAGCTCACCACAGGAATCCTACGAGCAGTACTTC. Translated, it gives CASSSPQESYEQYF.

CDR3 nucleotides: TGTGCCAGCAGCTTAAGTGCGAGCTCCTACAATGAGCAGTTCTTC. It translates to CASSLSASSYNEQFF. The chain is built from TRBV7-3 and TRBJ2-1; D not certain. The CDR3 extends over 15 amino acids. V was trimmed by 1 base and J by 0 bases, leaving 7 bases between them. CDR1 is SGHTA and CDR2 is FQGTGA in the germline V gene.

The chain links TRBV10-2 to TRBJ2-7; 8 bases are a match to TRBD2. The CDR3 spans 16 residues. Germline loops: CDR1 WSHSY, CDR2 SAAADI. Germline trimming cut 6 bases from V and 1 base from J; bases unmatched to any gene: 11. CDR3 loop: CASRSFSGGRSYEQYF. Written as DNA, the CDR3 is TGCGCCAGCAGATCGTTCAGCGGGGGCCGTTCCTACGAGCAGTACTTC.

The chain has TRBV30 and TRBJ2-5; D is unclear. CDR1 GTSNPN and CDR2 SVGIG come from the germline V gene (reference sequence). Trimming took 1 base from V and 3 from J, leaving 9 bases between them. The length of the CDR3 is 13 residues. The CDR3 loop reads CAWSEGRKETQYF. The CDR3 nucleotides are TGTGCCTGGAGTGAGGGCAGGAAAGAGACCCAGTACTTC.

The gene calls are TRBV18 and TRBJ2-1; TRBD1 aligns across 9 bases. CDR1 and CDR2 (germline): KGHSH, LQKENI. The CDR3 spans 14 residues. J lost 8 bases, V lost 6 bases, and 8 bases had no gene match. The CDR3 nucleotides read TGTGCCAGCTCCCTGGACAGGGGAGATCATGAGCAGTTCTTC. Amino acid sequence: CASSLDRGDHEQFF.

This clone has just one count. V and J are TRBV5-1 and TRBJ2-5, with TRBD2 identical over 8 bases. The germline gives CDR1 SGHRS, CDR2 YFSETQ. This CDR3 has 16 amino acids. Trimming at V came to 0 bases and at J to 5 bases, leaving 9 bases not matched to a gene. The CDR3: CASSLASGGGGETQYF. The CDR3 nucleotides read TGCGCCAGCAGCTTGGCCAGCGGGGGAGGCGGGGAGACCCAGTACTTC.

This chain links TRBV9 with TRBJ2-2; D not resolved. Germline V gene data show CDR1 as SGDLS and CDR2 as YYNGEE. This CDR3 contains 14 residues. Deletions cut 2 bases from V and 6 bases from J, with 11 bases between. CDR3: CASSVTNVAGELFF. For the CDR3, the DNA is TGTGCCAGCAGCGTTACCAACGTGGCCGGGGAGCTGTTTTTT.

The V call is TRBV20-1, the J call TRBJ2-3; D gene unclear. The CDR3 covers 11 residues. V gave up 3 bases and J gave up 4 bases, with 5 bases separating them. Germline CDR1 and CDR2: DFQATT and SNEGSKA (reference sequence). The DNA of the CDR3 is TGCAGTGCTAGTCGTCCAGATACGCAGTATTTT. Protein: CSASRPDTQYF.

This clone appeared a few times. The genes are TRBV29-1 and TRBJ2-5; a weak D match, TRBD2 (6 bases). The CDR3 is 14 amino acids. The germline V gene has CDR1 SQVTM and CDR2 ANQGSEA. V was pared by 0 bases and J by 5 bases, with 13 bases between. The CDR3 here is CSVEDLLARETQYF. CDR3 sequence (DNA): TGCAGCGTTGAAGACCTACTAGCTCGGGAGACCCAGTACTTC.

The chain is built from TRBV29-1 and TRBJ2-3; 11 positions match TRBD2. The junction had 6 bases not matched to a gene; V was cut back by 6 bases and J by 1 base. The CDR3 covers 15 residues. Germline assignment: CDR1 SQVTM and CDR2 ANQGSEA. The CDR3 is CSVQIAGGRTDTQYF. The CDR3 DNA sequence: TGCAGCGTCCAGATAGCGGGGGGGCGCACAGATACGCAGTATTTT.

The rearrangement links TRBV5-4 to TRBJ1-4; D remains ambiguous. This CDR3 has 13 residues. Germline lookup yields CDR1 SGHNT and CDR2 YYREEE (reference sequence). V lost 9 bases and J 5 bases, leaving 14 bases between the germline ends. CDR3 amino acids: CATTVGRNEKLFF. CDR3 coding DNA: TGTGCCACCACAGTAGGGCGCAATGAAAAACTGTTTTTT.

The chain recombines TRBV2 with TRBJ2-1; D may be TRBD1 or TRBD2 (5 bases each). CDR3 length equals 13 residues. V lost 5 bases, J lost 8 bases, and 13 bases lay in between. Germline V gives CDR1 SNHLY, CDR2 FYNNEI. The CDR3 region has the DNA TGTGCCAGCAGTCCATCCGGGGCCCATGAGCAGTTCTTC. This sequence encodes CASSPSGAHEQFF.

This clone has only one observation. This chain uses TRBV6-6 with TRBJ1-2; unclear D gene. Deletions cut 2 bases from V and 0 bases from J, with 10 bases between. The CDR3 is 15 amino acids. Germline values: CDR1 MNHNY, CDR2 SVGAGI (reference sequence). The CDR3 sequence is CASSYRSEPNYGYTF. In DNA form, the CDR3 reads TGTGCCAGCAGTTACAGGTCAGAGCCTAACTATGGCTACACCTTC.

The chain has TRBV2 and TRBJ1-5; 10 bases agree with TRBD1. This CDR3 is 13 amino acids long. Germline-derived CDR1 and CDR2 are SNHLY and FYNNEI. Losses at the gene ends were 0 bases for V and 14 bases for J; bases not matched to a gene: 4. This CDR3 is CASSEATGGSEHF. In DNA form, the CDR3 reads TGTGCCAGCAGTGAAGCGACAGGGGGCTCAGAGCATTTT.

The genes are TRBV7-9 and TRBJ2-2, with D uncertain. Germline loops: CDR1 SEHNR, CDR2 FQNEAQ (reference sequence). CDR3 length: 15 residues. Trimming pared 5 bases from V and 6 bases from J, leaving 16 bases between. The CDR3 is CASSPFRILAGELFF. In DNA, the CDR3 is TGTGCCAGCAGCCCCTTTAGGATTTTGGCCGGGGAGCTGTTTTTT.